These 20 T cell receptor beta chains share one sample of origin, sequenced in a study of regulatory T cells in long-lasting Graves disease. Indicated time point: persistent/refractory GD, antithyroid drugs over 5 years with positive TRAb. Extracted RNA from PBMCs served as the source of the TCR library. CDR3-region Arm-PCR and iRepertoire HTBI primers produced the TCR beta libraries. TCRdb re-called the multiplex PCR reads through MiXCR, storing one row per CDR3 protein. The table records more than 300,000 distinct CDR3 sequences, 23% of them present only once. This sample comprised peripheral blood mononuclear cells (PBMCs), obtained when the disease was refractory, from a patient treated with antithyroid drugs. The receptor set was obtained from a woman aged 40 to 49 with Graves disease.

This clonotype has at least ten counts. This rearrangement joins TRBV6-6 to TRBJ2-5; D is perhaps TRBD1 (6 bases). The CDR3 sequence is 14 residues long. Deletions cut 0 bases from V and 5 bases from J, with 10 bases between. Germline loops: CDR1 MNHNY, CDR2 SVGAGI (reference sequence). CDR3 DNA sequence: TGTGCCAGCAGTTACTCGACAGGCGCGGAGACCCAGTACTTC. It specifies CASSYSTGAETQYF.

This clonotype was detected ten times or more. As DNA, the CDR3 is TGTGCCAGCAGCTCCCCCTATGTAGGGACCTCCTACGAGCAGTACTTC. Protein sequence: CASSSPYVGTSYEQYF. V and J are TRBV28 and TRBJ2-7; D may match TRBD1 or TRBD2 (5 bases each). Germline V gene data show CDR1 as MDHEN and CDR2 as SYDVKM. V was shortened by 6 bases and J by 0 bases, with 18 bases between the two germline ends. The CDR3 runs 16 residues.

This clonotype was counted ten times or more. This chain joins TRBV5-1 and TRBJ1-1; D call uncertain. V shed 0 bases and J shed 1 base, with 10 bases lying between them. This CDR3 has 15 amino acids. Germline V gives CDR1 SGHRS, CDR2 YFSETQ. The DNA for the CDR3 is TGCGCCAGCAGCTTGGCAGAGACCGCGAACACTGAAGCTTTCTTT. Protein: CASSLAETANTEAFF. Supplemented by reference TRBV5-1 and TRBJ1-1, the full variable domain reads KAGVTQTPRYLIKTRGQQVTLSCSPISGHRSVSWYQQTPGQGLQFLFEYFSETQRNKGNFPGRFSGRQFSNSRSEMNVSTLELGDSALYLCASSLAETANTEAFFGQGTRLTVV.

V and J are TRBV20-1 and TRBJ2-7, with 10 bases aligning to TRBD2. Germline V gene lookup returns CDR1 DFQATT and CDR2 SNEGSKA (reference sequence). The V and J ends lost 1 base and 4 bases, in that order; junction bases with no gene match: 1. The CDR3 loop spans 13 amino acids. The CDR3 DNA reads TGCAGTGCTAGAGCTAGCGGGAGTTACGAGCAGTACTTC. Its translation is CSARASGSYEQYF.

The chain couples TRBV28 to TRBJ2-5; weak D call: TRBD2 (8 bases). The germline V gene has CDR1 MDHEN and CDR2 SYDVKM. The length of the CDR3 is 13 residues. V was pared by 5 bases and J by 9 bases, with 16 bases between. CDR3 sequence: CASSPGGREAQYF. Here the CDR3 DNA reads TGTGCCAGCAGTCCAGGGGGGCGGGAGGCCCAGTACTTC.

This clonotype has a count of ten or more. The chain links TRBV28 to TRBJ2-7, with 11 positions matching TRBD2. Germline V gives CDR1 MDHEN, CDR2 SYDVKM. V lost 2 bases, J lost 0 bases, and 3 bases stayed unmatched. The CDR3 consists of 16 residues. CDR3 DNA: TGTGCCAGCAGTTTAGCCGGGACTAGCGGCTCCTACGAGCAGTACTTC. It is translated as CASSLAGTSGSYEQYF.

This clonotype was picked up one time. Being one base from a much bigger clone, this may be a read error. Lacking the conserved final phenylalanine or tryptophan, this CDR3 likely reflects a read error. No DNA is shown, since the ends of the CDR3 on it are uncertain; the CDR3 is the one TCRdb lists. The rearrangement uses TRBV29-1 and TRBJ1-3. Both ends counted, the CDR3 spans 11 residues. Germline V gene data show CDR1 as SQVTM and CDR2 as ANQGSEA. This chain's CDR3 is CSVEDRRRAYL.

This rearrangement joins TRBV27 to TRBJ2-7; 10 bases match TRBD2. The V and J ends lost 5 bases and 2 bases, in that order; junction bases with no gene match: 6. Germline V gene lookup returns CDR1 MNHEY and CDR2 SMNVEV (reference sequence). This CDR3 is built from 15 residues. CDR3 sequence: CASSVLAGATYEQYF. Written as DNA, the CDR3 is TGTGCCAGCAGTGTCCTAGCGGGAGCGACCTACGAGCAGTACTTC.

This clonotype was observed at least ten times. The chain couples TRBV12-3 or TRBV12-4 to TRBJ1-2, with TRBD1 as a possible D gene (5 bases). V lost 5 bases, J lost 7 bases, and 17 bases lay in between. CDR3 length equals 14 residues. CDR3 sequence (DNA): TGTGCCAGCAGTCCGACGGCAGGGAGCGGTGGCTACACCTTC. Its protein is CASSPTAGSGGYTF.

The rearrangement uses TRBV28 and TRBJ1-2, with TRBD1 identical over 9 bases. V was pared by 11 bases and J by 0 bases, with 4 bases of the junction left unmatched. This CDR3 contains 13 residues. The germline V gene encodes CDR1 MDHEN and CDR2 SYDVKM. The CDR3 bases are TGTGCCTGCGGGACAGGGCCTAACTATGGCTACACCTTC. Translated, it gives CACGTGPNYGYTF.

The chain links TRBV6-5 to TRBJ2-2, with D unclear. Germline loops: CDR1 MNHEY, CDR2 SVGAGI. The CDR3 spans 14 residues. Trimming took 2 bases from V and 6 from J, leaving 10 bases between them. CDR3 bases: TGTGCCAGCAGTTACCCTACGAATCCCGGGGAGCTGTTTTTT. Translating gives CASSYPTNPGELFF.

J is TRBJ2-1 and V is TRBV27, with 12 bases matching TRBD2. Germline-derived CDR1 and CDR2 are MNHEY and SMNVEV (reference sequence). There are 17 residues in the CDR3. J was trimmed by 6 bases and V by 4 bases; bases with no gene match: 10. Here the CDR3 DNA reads TGTGCCAGCAGTTGGCTAGCGGGAGGGGCGACAGGCAATGAGCAGTTCTTC. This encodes CASSWLAGGATGNEQFF.

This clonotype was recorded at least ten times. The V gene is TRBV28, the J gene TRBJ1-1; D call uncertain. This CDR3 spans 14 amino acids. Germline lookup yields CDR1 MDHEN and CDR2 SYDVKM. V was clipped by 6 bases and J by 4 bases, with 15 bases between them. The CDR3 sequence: CASSPITGVTEAFF. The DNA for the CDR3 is TGTGCCAGCAGCCCGATAACTGGGGTCACTGAAGCTTTCTTT.

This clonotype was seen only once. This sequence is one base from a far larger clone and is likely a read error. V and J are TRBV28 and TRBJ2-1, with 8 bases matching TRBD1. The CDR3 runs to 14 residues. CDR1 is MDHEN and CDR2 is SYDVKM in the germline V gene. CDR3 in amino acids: CASNSRGRKETRYF. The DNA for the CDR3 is TGTGCCAGCAATTCCAGGGGGCGCAAAGAGACCCGGTACTTC.

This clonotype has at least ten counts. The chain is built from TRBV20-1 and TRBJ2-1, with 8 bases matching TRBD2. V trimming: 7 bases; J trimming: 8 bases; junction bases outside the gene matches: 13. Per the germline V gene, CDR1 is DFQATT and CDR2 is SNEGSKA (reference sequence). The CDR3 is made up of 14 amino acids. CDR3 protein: CSVEGPAGADEQFF. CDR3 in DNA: TGCAGTGTCGAAGGTCCAGCGGGAGCAGATGAGCAGTTCTTC.

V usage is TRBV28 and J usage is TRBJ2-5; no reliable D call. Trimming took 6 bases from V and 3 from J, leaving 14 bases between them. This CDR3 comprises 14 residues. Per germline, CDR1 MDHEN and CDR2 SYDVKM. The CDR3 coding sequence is TGTGCCAGCAGCTTAGCAGCGCTAGAAGAGACCCAGTACTTC. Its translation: CASSLAALEETQYF.

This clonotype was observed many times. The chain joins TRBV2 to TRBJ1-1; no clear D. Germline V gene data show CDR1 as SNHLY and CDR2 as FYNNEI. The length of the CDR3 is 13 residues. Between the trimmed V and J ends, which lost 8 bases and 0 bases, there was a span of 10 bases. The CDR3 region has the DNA TGTGCCAGCTCCCGCGCGGTGAACACTGAAGCTTTCTTT. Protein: CASSRAVNTEAFF. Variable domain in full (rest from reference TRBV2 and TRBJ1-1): EPEVTQTPSHQVTQMGQEVILRCVPISNHLYFYWYRQILGQKVEFLVSFYNNEISEKSEIFDDQFSVERPDGSNFTLKIRSTKLEDSAMYFCASSRAVNTEAFFGQGTRLTVV.

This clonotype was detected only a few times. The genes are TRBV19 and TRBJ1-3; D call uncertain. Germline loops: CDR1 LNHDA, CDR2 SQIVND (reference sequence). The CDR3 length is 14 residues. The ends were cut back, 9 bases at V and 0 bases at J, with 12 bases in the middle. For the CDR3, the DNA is TGTGCCAGCAGTCGACGGGGCTCTGGAAACACCATATATTTT. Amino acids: CASSRRGSGNTIYF.

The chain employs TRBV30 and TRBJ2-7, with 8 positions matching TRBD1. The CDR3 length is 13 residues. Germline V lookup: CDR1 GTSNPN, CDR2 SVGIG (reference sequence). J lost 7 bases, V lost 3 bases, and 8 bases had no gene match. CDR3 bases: TGTGCCTGGAGACAGGACAGGGTGTTTGAGCAGTACTTC. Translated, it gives CAWRQDRVFEQYF.

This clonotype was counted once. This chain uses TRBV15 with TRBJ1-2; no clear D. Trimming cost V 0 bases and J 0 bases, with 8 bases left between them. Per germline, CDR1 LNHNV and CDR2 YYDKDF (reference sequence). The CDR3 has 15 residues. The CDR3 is CATSRDQYPNYGYTF. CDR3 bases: TGTGCCACCAGCAGAGATCAGTATCCTAACTATGGCTACACCTTC.